This T cell receptor beta chain was recorded in a study of CD8 T cells in ankylosing spondylitis. The CDR3 contains 17 residues. V trimming: 2 bases; J trimming: 4 bases; junction bases outside the gene matches: 9. With molecular barcodes, quantitative 5'-RACE was used to make the TCR beta libraries. TCRdb reprocessed the 5' RACE reads with MiXCR, giving one entry per CDR3 protein. The sample records approximately 300,000 distinct CDR3 sequences, about 20% being singletons. The table lists this clonotype with a few counts. What it binds is unknown. Study observations and caveats: One TCR beta motif, made up of 7 or 8 highly homologous variants, appeared characteristic of ankylosing spondylitis blood. According to the report, clones linked to the disease were significantly enriched in matched synovial fluid samples taken from ankylosing spondylitis patients. There were earlier reports of some motif variants in reactive arthritis synovial fluid and blood.

This sequence originates from a female donor with ankylosing spondylitis or in good health (not recorded which). The sequenced sample consisted of blood, either unsorted or a sorted T cell fraction (not recorded which). This chain connects TRBV12-3 or TRBV12-4 to TRBJ2-2; TRBD2 agrees at 8 bases. CDR3 sequence: CASSLTAGAGVTGELFF. The CDR3 coding sequence is TGTGCCAGCAGTTTAACGGCAGGAGCGGGAGTCACCGGGGAGCTGTTTTTT.